This TCR beta chain derives from a study of blood T cell repertoires in COVID-19. This clone appeared once. Clones were sequenced by immunoSEQ multiplex PCR, and TCRdb holds only the in-frame ones, with some missing. In the table there are fewer than 350,000 clones, about 76% of which are singletons. Losses at the gene ends were 0 bases for V and 1 base for J; bases not matched to a gene: 1. The length of the CDR3 is 15 residues. In germline, CDR1 is SGHRS, CDR2 YFSETQ. This TCR derives from a woman in her fifties or sixties with active or convalescent COVID-19. The sample consisted of peripheral blood. V gene TRBV5-1 combines with J gene TRBJ2-5; 9 bases match TRBD2. The CDR3 sequence is CASSLASGVQETQYF. For the CDR3, the DNA is TGCGCCAGCAGCTTGGCTAGCGGGGTCCAAGAGACCCAGTACTTC.